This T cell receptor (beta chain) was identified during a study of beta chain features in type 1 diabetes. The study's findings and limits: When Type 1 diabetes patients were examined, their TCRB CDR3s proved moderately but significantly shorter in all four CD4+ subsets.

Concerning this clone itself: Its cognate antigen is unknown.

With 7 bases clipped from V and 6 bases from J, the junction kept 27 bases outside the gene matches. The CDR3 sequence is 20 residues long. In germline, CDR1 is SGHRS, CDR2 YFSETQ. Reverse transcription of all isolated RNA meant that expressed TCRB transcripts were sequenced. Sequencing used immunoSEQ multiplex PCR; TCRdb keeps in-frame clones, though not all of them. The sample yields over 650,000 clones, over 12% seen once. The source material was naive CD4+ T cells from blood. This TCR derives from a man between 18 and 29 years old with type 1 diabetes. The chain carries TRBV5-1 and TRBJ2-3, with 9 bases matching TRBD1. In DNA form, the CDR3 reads TGCGCCAGCTCAGCGCCCGAACTTGGGGGACAGGGACTTGCGAGGGATACGCAGTATTTT. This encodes CASSAPELGGQGLARDTQYF. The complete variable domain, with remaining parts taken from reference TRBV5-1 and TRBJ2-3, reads KAGVTQTPRYLIKTRGQQVTLSCSPISGHRSVSWYQQTPGQGLQFLFEYFSETQRNKGNFPGRFSGRQFSNSRSEMNVSTLELGDSALYLCASSAPELGGQGLARDTQYFGPGTRLTVL.